This note documents a single T cell receptor (beta chain) sequence. Its antigen is not known. The data stem from a study of vaccination effects on CD4 cells after COVID-19. Study-level points and caveats: There was marked clonal contraction among infection- and vaccine-induced clones late after vaccination.

Antigen-specific CD4+ T cells were first expanded with viral peptide pools by the ViraFEST assay and only then sequenced. Investigators separated out CD4+ T cells once around 11 days of culture had passed. Nobody among the vaccine recipients had prior SARS-CoV-2 infection (nucleocapsid antibodies were negative). Germline V CDR1 and CDR2: SGHAT, FQNNGV. This CDR3 contains 15 residues. The trim removed 6 bases at V and 0 bases at J, leaving 7 bases unmatched. Sequencing was performed with immunoSEQ multiplex PCR; in TCRdb, only in-frame clones are kept and a portion is missing. The sample has 77,000 or so clones; around 76% are singletons.

The chain links TRBV11-2 to TRBJ1-2, with TRBD1 identical over 7 bases. The sequencing used CD4+ T cells from PBMCs cultured with SARS-CoV-2 spike peptides, collected before COVID-19 vaccination. The TCR comes from a human donor who received a COVID-19 vaccine. CDR3 sequence reads: CASRAGGRANYGYTF. CDR3 nucleotides: TGTGCCAGCAGGGCAGGGGGGCGAGCTAACTATGGCTACACCTTC.